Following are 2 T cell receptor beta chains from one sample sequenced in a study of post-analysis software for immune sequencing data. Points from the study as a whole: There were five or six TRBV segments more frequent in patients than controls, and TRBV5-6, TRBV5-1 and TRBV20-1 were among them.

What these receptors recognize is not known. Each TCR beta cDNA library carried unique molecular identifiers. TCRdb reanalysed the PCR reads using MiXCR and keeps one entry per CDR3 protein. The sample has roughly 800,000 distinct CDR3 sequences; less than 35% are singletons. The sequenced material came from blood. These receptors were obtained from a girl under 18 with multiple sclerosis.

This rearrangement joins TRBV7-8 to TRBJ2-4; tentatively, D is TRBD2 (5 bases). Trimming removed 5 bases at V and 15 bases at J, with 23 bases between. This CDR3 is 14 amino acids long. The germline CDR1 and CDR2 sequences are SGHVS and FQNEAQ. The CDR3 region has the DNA TGTGCCAGCAGCCCGATAGGAGGTTCGGGGAGTCGGTACTTC. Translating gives CASSPIGGSGSRYF.

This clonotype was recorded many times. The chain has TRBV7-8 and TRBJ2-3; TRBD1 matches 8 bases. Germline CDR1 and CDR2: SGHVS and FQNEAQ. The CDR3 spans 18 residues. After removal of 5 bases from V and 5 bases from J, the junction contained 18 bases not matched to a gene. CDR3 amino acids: CASSTPLQGAQLLDTQYF. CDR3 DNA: TGTGCCAGCAGCACACCCCTTCAGGGGGCGCAATTGTTAGATACGCAGTATTTT.